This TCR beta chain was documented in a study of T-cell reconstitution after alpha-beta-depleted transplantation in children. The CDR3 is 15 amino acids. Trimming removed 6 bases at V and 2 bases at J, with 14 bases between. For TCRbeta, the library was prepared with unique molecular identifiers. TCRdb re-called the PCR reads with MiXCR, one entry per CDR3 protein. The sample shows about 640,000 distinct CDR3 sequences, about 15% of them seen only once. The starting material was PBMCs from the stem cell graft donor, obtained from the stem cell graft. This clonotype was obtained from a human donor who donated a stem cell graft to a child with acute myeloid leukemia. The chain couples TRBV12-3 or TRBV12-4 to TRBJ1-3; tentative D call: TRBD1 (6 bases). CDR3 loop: CASRPGTSTGNTIYF. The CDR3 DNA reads TGTGCCAGCAGACCCGGGACAAGTACTGGAAACACCATATATTTT.